The 17 T cell receptor beta chains below come from one sample, sequenced in a study of blood T cell repertoires in COVID-19. Some clones are missing from TCRdb's copy, which holds only in-frame ones; the method was immunoSEQ multiplex PCR. In the table there are around 300,000 clones, 88% of which are singletons. Sequencing was carried out using PBMCs or T cells enriched from blood (not recorded which). These receptors were obtained from a woman aged 55-75 years in a cohort exposed to, infected with or recovered from COVID-19 (not recorded which).

This chain connects TRBV9 to TRBJ1-2; 7 bases agree with TRBD1. CDR3 size: 14 residues. The V gene end was trimmed by 6 bases and the J gene end by 5 bases; junction bases not matched to a gene: 10. Germline-derived CDR1 and CDR2 are SGDLS and YYNGEE. For the CDR3, the DNA is TGTGCCAGCACTGTGTGGGGACAGAGTTATGGCTACACCTTC. This gives the protein CASTVWGQSYGYTF.

The chain recombines TRBV27 with TRBJ2-1; 8 bases match TRBD2. Germline V gene data show CDR1 as MNHEY and CDR2 as SMNVEV (reference sequence). CDR3 length: 15 amino acids. The J segment lost 8 bases and the V segment lost 4 bases, leaving 10 bases of the junction unmatched. CDR3 region: CASSSGGTRGHEQFF. In DNA form, the CDR3 reads TGTGCCAGCAGTTCCGGCGGGACTAGAGGCCATGAGCAGTTCTTC.

J is TRBJ2-3 and V is TRBV27, with D possibly matching TRBD2 (6 bases). Germline V gives CDR1 MNHEY, CDR2 SMNVEV (reference sequence). V shed 9 bases and J shed 9 bases, with 19 bases lying between them. CDR3 size: 13 residues. The CDR3 loop is CASSNVWEDTQYF. DNA for the CDR3: TGTGCCAGTTCAAACGTTTGGGAGGACACGCAGTATTTT.

This clone is a singleton in its sample. V gene TRBV7-2 combines with J gene TRBJ1-2, with a possible D match to TRBD1 (6 bases). Between the trimmed V and J ends, which lost 5 bases and 4 bases, there was a span of 14 bases. The germline gives CDR1 SGHTA, CDR2 FQGNSA. CDR3 length: 14 amino acids. CDR3 nucleotides: TGTGCCAGCAGCGCAATACAGGGTGGCTATGGCTACACCTTC. Amino acids: CASSAIQGGYGYTF.

V is TRBV28 and J is TRBJ2-7; possibly TRBD1 for D (5 bases). Trimming cost V 5 bases and J 4 bases, with 18 bases left between them. Per germline, CDR1 MDHEN and CDR2 SYDVKM. The CDR3 consists of 15 residues. This CDR3 reads CASSPFVTEPYEQYF. For the CDR3, the DNA is TGTGCCAGCAGTCCATTCGTGACAGAACCTTACGAGCAGTACTTC.

V and J are TRBV9 and TRBJ2-1, with 9 bases lining up with TRBD1. This CDR3 contains 16 residues. Per germline, CDR1 SGDLS and CDR2 YYNGEE. V was clipped by 4 bases and J by 4 bases; unmatched bases: 9. The CDR3 spells CASSPGTGREYNEQFF. The CDR3 DNA reads as TGTGCCAGCAGCCCCGGGACAGGGAGGGAATACAATGAGCAGTTCTTC.

V is TRBV7-9 and J is TRBJ2-2; 10 positions agree with TRBD1. The length of the CDR3 is 16 residues. With V trimmed by 2 bases and J by 4 bases, 4 bases remained unmatched. Germline CDR1 is SEHNR and CDR2 is FQNEAQ (reference sequence). The CDR3 bases are TGTGCCAGCAGCTTATATCGGACAGGGGGCACCGGGGAGCTGTTTTTT. It translates to CASSLYRTGGTGELFF.

The CDR3 nucleotides are TGTGCCAGCAGTGAGACTAGCGGGAGACAGGTAGATACGCAGTATTTT. This codes for CASSETSGRQVDTQYF. V and J are TRBV2 and TRBJ2-3; 12 bases agree with TRBD2. V lost 3 bases to trimming and J lost 5 bases; unmatched junction nucleotides: 6. CDR3 length equals 16 residues. Germline CDR1 is SNHLY and CDR2 is FYNNEI.

The rearrangement joins TRBV29-1 to TRBJ2-1; 8 nucleotides match TRBD2. The CDR3 consists of 15 residues. V was pared by 6 bases and J by 3 bases, with 10 bases of the junction left unmatched. Germline CDR1 SQVTM, CDR2 ANQGSEA. CDR3 in amino acids: CSVGLSGSNYNEQFF. DNA of the CDR3: TGCAGCGTCGGCCTCAGCGGGAGTAACTACAATGAGCAGTTCTTC.

J is TRBJ1-6 and V is TRBV7-5; whether TRBD1, the table's D call, matches the DNA was not checked. TRBV7-5 is a pseudogene. CDR3 size: 14 residues. Written as DNA, the CDR3 is TGTGCCAGAAGCTTAAGGACAGGGAGTTCACCCCTCCACTTT. Its translation: CARSLRTGSSPLHF.

The chain couples TRBV7-9 to TRBJ2-3, with 9 positions matching TRBD1. The CDR3 covers 15 residues. In germline, CDR1 is SEHNR, CDR2 FQNEAQ (reference sequence). Trimming at V came to 5 bases and at J to 0 bases, leaving 3 bases not matched to a gene. The CDR3 nucleotides read TGTGCCAGCAGCACGGGACAGGGAAGCACAGATACGCAGTATTTT. Protein sequence: CASSTGQGSTDTQYF.

This chain joins TRBV5-1 and TRBJ2-7; 7 bases map to TRBD2. This CDR3 has 14 amino acids. Germline CDR1 and CDR2: SGHRS and YFSETQ. Trimming removed 0 bases from V and 5 bases from J; junction bases left unmatched: 5. The CDR3 bases are TGCGCCAGCAGCTTGGAGCGGGGCCGCCACGAGCAGTACTTC. This codes for CASSLERGRHEQYF.

In this sample, this clone turned up once. This sequence joins TRBV28 and TRBJ2-3; D is possibly TRBD1 (6 bases). This CDR3 region has 18 residues. V shed 6 bases and J shed 2 bases, with 24 bases lying between them. Germline-derived CDR1 and CDR2 are MDHEN and SYDVKM. CDR3 coding DNA: TGTGCCAGCAGCCGCCAGGCGTGGACAGACCAATTCACAGATACGCAGTATTTT. Its translation: CASSRQAWTDQFTDTQYF.

The V and J genes are TRBV19 and TRBJ1-1, with D possibly TRBD1 on 6 matching bases. Germline CDR1 is LNHDA and CDR2 is SQIVND (reference sequence). Trimming pared 5 bases from V and 7 bases from J, leaving 20 bases between. CDR3 length: 15 amino acids. This CDR3 reads CASSAITGQKNEAFF. The CDR3 bases are TGTGCCAGTAGTGCCATTACAGGGCAGAAAAATGAAGCTTTCTTT.

DNA for the CDR3: TGTGCCACCAGTGATTCAGGGGGCGGGAATAAAGAGACCCAGTACTTC. This codes for CATSDSGGGNKETQYF. The chain joins TRBV24-1 to TRBJ2-5; 8 bases are shared with TRBD1. Germline V gene data show CDR1 as KGHDR and CDR2 as SFDVKD. Trimming at V came to 2 bases and at J to 3 bases, leaving 7 bases not matched to a gene. The CDR3 consists of 16 residues.

CDR3 sequence reads: CASSFGQGNYGYTF. CDR3 coding DNA: TGCGCCAGCAGCTTCGGGCAGGGGAACTATGGCTACACCTTC. The chain employs TRBV5-1 and TRBJ1-2; perhaps TRBD1 as D (6 bases). There are 14 residues in the CDR3. V was clipped by 2 bases and J by 2 bases, with 10 bases between them. CDR1 SGHRS and CDR2 YFSETQ come from the germline V gene. The full variable domain, rest sourced from reference TRBV5-1 and TRBJ1-2, is KAGVTQTPRYLIKTRGQQVTLSCSPISGHRSVSWYQQTPGQGLQFLFEYFSETQRNKGNFPGRFSGRQFSNSRSEMNVSTLELGDSALYLCASSFGQGNYGYTFGSGTRLTVV.

The gene calls are TRBV11-2 and TRBJ2-2, with D possibly matching TRBD1 (7 bases). The germline V gene has CDR1 SGHAT and CDR2 FQNNGV. The CDR3 is made up of 15 amino acids. The V gene lost 4 bases and the J gene lost 6 bases, with 15 bases spanning the gap. CDR3 sequence reads: CASSSRQGGAGELFF. In DNA, the CDR3 is TGTGCCAGCAGCTCCCGACAGGGAGGAGCCGGGGAGCTGTTTTTT.